The 6 T cell receptor beta chains given below trace back to one sample, sequenced in a study of T cells in Graves' hyperthyroidism and ophthalmopathy. Amplification of TCR beta CDR3 regions was performed using RNA transcripts as template. HTBI primers drove first-round RT-PCR of the TCR CDR3. Each CDR3 protein gets one entry after TCRdb re-called the multiplex PCR reads with MiXCR. The sample shows more than 500,000 distinct CDR3 sequences, roughly 46% of them seen only once. Specimen: peripheral blood or thyroid tissue (not recorded which). Receptors originate from an adult woman with Graves' disease, either hyperthyroidism or ophthalmopathy (not recorded which).

The rearrangement joins TRBV5-1 to TRBJ1-6, with TRBD1 matching over 8 bases. CDR1 and CDR2 (germline): SGHRS, YFSETQ. The CDR3 is 15 amino acids. J gave up 11 bases and V 4 bases, and 11 bases lay outside the gene matches. In nucleotides, the CDR3 is TGCGCCAGCAGCCCTATTGGACAGGGAAGGACACCCCTCCACTTT. Its translation is CASSPIGQGRTPLHF.

This clonotype has just a few counts. The CDR3 loop is CSVEPGQGDRYTF. For the CDR3, the DNA is TGCAGCGTTGAGCCGGGACAGGGGGATCGCTACACCTTC. The genes are TRBV29-1 and TRBJ1-2; TRBD1 agrees at 11 bases. Germline CDR1 reads SQVTM; CDR2 reads ANQGSEA. This CDR3 contains 13 residues. Trimming took 3 bases from V and 9 from J; bases not matched to a gene: 6.

The rearrangement links TRBV7-2 to TRBJ1-5, with D hard to call. Trimming left V 3 bases short and J 5 bases short, with 11 bases between. Germline V gives CDR1 SGHTA, CDR2 FQGNSA. The CDR3 length is 14 residues. CDR3 loop: CASSLEHSDQPQHF. The CDR3 region has the DNA TGTGCCAGCAGCTTGGAGCACTCTGATCAGCCCCAGCATTTT.

This clonotype occurred many times. The chain has TRBV28 and TRBJ1-2; D is possibly TRBD1 (5 bases). The germline gives CDR1 MDHEN, CDR2 SYDVKM. The CDR3 totals 13 residues. The V and J ends lost 6 bases and 1 base respectively, with 9 bases between them. The CDR3 nucleotides read TGTGCCAGCAGCAGGACACATAACTATGGCTACACCTTC. It yields the protein CASSRTHNYGYTF.

This clonotype has ten or more counts. The V and J genes are TRBV27 and TRBJ1-2; possibly TRBD1 for D (6 bases). This CDR3 is 14 amino acids long. With 8 bases removed from V and 4 bases from J, the gap between germline ends came to 17 bases. CDR1 and CDR2 (germline): MNHEY, SMNVEV (reference sequence). The CDR3 loop reads CASSSWGQPYGYTF. The CDR3 DNA reads as TGTGCCAGCTCGTCCTGGGGGCAGCCCTATGGCTACACCTTC.

This clonotype was seen once. This rearrangement joins TRBV29-1 to TRBJ2-7; D is unresolved. This CDR3 is 13 amino acids long. Trimming removed 1 base from V and 3 bases from J, with 10 bases in between. Germline CDR1 and CDR2: SQVTM and ANQGSEA. CDR3 coding DNA: TGCAGCGTTGAAGGCAGCCAAAGCTACGAGCAGTACTTC. This translates into CSVEGSQSYEQYF.